This T cell receptor (beta chain) was captured by sequencing in a study of T cells of healthy individuals. Germline CDR1 SEHNR, CDR2 FQNEAQ (reference sequence). CDR3 size: 14 residues. V was pared by 5 bases and J by 2 bases, with 11 bases between. TCRdb re-derived calls from the 5' RACE reads in MiXCR, one entry per CDR3 protein. The table includes about 60,000 distinct CDR3 sequences, roughly 17% detected once. The TCR comes from a human donor in good health. This chain uses TRBV7-9 with TRBJ2-3; D unclear. As DNA, the CDR3 is TGTGCCAGCAGCACCGGGCAGGTCACAGATACGCAGTATTTT. As protein: CASSTGQVTDTQYF.